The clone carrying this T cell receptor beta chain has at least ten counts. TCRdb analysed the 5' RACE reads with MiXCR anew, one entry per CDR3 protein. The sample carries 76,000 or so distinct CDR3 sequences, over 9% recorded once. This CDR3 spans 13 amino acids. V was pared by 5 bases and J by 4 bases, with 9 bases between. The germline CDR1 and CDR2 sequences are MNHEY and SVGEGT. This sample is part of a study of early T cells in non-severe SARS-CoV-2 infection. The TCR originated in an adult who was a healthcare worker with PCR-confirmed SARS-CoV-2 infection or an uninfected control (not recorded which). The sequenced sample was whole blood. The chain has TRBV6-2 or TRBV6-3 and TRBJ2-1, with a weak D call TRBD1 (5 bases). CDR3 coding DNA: TGTGCCAGCAGTACCAGGGCGTACAATGAGCAGTTCTTC. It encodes CASSTRAYNEQFF.